Shown below are 6 T cell receptor beta chains from a single sample sequenced in a study of STAT3 mutations in large granular lymphocyte leukemia. Study-level findings and limits: At least one immunodominant TCR beta clonotype appeared in every T-cell large granular lymphocyte leukemia patient.

Using immunoSEQ multiplex PCR, the repertoire was profiled, and TCRdb retains in-frame clones only, with some absent. Of roughly 11,000 clones in the sample, over 75% were seen once. Their specific antigens are unknown. The sequenced sample was peripheral blood mononuclear cells. All receptors come from an elderly man with T-cell large granular lymphocyte leukemia. Some clones in this sample may be carry-over from other donors' samples.

The chain carries TRBV6-5 and TRBJ1-2; perhaps TRBD1 as D (5 bases). Germline V gene sequence: CDR1 MNHEY, CDR2 SVGAGI. V lost 0 bases, J lost 6 bases, and 8 bases lay in between. The CDR3 is made up of 13 amino acids. The CDR3 region is CASSYSQGDGYTF. The CDR3 nucleotides are TGTGCCAGCAGTTACTCGCAGGGAGATGGCTACACCTTC.

The chain recombines TRBV30 with TRBJ2-1; no clear D gene. From germline, CDR1 is GTSNPN and CDR2 SVGIG (reference sequence). The V and J ends lost 7 bases and 7 bases respectively, with 14 bases between them. The CDR3 is 12 amino acids. Here the CDR3 reads CASGSTWNEQFF. In DNA form, the CDR3 reads TGTGCCTCCGGGTCCACGTGGAATGAGCAGTTCTTC.

The chain employs TRBV10-3 and TRBJ2-3, with 8 bases matching TRBD1. The V gene end was trimmed by 8 bases and the J gene end by 6 bases; junction bases not matched to a gene: 7. Germline V CDR1 and CDR2: ENHRY, SYGVKD. The CDR3 loop spans 13 amino acids. The CDR3 bases are TGTGCCATCGGGCAGGGGGCTCGTGATACGCAGTATTTT. Encoded protein: CAIGQGARDTQYF.

V usage is TRBV11-2 and J usage is TRBJ1-2; tentative D call: TRBD1 (5 bases). Between the trimmed V and J ends, which lost 1 base and 8 bases, there was a span of 11 bases. The CDR3 is 13 residues long. Looked up from germline, CDR1 is SGHAT and CDR2 is FQNNGV. CDR3 loop: CASSLVGPGGYTF. CDR3 nucleotide sequence: TGTGCCAGCAGCTTAGTGGGGCCGGGGGGCTACACCTTC.

The chain couples TRBV30 to TRBJ1-6; D is perhaps TRBD1 (5 bases). Germline CDR1 and CDR2: GTSNPN and SVGIG (reference sequence). This CDR3 has 18 residues. Trimming removed 8 bases from V and 6 bases from J, with 29 bases in between. CDR3 nucleotides: TGTGCCGGGACGGGTGGGACGGCCCTCCGAAGCTCTAATTCACCCCTCCACTTT. Translating it yields CAGTGGTALRSSNSPLHF.

The chain uses TRBV30 and TRBJ2-7, with D hard to call. The V end lost 4 bases, the J end lost 2 bases, and 21 bases lay between the germline ends. From germline, CDR1 is GTSNPN and CDR2 SVGIG (reference sequence). The CDR3 loop spans 16 amino acids. CDR3 in amino acids: CAWTLPRVAETYEQYF. The CDR3 DNA is TGTGCCTGGACCCTTCCTAGGGTGGCGGAGACCTACGAGCAGTACTTC.